A single sample is the source of the 28 T cell receptor beta chains below, sequenced in a study of T cells in Graves' hyperthyroidism and ophthalmopathy. Researchers amplified the TCR beta CDR3 regions from RNA transcripts. Initially, a first-round RT-PCR of the TCR CDR3 employed the HTBI primer set. TCRdb re-called the multiplex PCR reads through MiXCR, storing one row per CDR3 protein. The sample includes hundreds of thousands of distinct CDR3 sequences, approximately 14% seen only once; the top ten take 10%. Sequenced: blood. These receptors originate from a woman aged 18-29 years with Graves' hyperthyroidism.

This clonotype was counted only a few times. CDR3 DNA sequence: TGCAGCGCGCGGGGACAAGTGAACACTGAAGCTTTCTTT. Its protein is CSARGQVNTEAFF. The J gene is TRBJ1-1, the V gene TRBV29-1; weak D call: TRBD1 (6 bases). Germline V gene lookup returns CDR1 SQVTM and CDR2 ANQGSEA. The CDR3 is made up of 13 amino acids. Trimming stripped 7 bases from V and 0 bases from J, with 12 bases between.

V is TRBV7-9 and J is TRBJ1-1; D remains unclear. The CDR3 has 14 residues. V lost 7 bases, J lost 4 bases, and 16 bases lay in between. Germline V lookup: CDR1 SEHNR, CDR2 FQNEAQ (reference sequence). This chain's CDR3 is CASTETGLGTEAFF. The CDR3 nucleotides are TGTGCCAGCACCGAGACCGGACTTGGCACTGAAGCTTTCTTT.

At least ten counts were recorded for this clonotype. The V gene is TRBV2, the J gene TRBJ2-6, with D possibly TRBD1 on 6 matching bases. V gave up 7 bases and J gave up 0 bases, with 13 bases separating them. The germline gives CDR1 SNHLY, CDR2 FYNNEI. The length of the CDR3 is 16 residues. DNA for the CDR3: TGTGCCAGCATTCCGGGACACCCCTCTGGGGCCAACGTCCTGACTTTC. It is translated as CASIPGHPSGANVLTF.

V gene TRBV7-9 combines with J gene TRBJ2-7; D possibly corresponds to TRBD1 (5 bases). The V gene lost 8 bases and the J gene lost 4 bases, with 9 bases spanning the gap. Germline CDR1 SEHNR, CDR2 FQNEAQ (reference sequence). This CDR3 spans 11 amino acids. The CDR3 sequence is CASAQGYEQYF. Written as DNA, the CDR3 is TGTGCCAGCGCTCAGGGTTACGAGCAGTACTTC.

The chain carries TRBV20-1 and TRBJ2-5, with 14 bases aligning to TRBD2. CDR1 and CDR2 from the germline V gene are DFQATT and SNEGSKA (reference sequence). The V and J ends lost 6 bases and 5 bases, in that order; junction bases with no gene match: 8. CDR3 length: 15 residues. CDR3 loop: CSATGTSGSMETQYF. CDR3 in DNA: TGCAGTGCGACCGGGACTAGCGGGAGTATGGAGACCCAGTACTTC.

This clonotype was counted at least ten times. The genes are TRBV24-1 and TRBJ2-1, with D perhaps matching TRBD1 or TRBD2 (6 bases each). Germline lookup yields CDR1 KGHDR and CDR2 SFDVKD. Trimming stripped 8 bases from V and 8 bases from J, with 9 bases between. CDR3 length: 11 amino acids. CDR3 sequence reads: CATKEGDEQFF. The CDR3 DNA reads as TGTGCCACCAAGGAGGGGGATGAGCAGTTCTTC.

V and J are TRBV18 and TRBJ2-4; TRBD2 is a possible D gene (6 bases). The CDR3 is 14 residues long. Trimming took 3 bases from V and 8 from J, leaving 14 bases between them. Germline assignment: CDR1 KGHSH and CDR2 LQKENI. CDR3 amino acids: CASSPAPTSDIQYF. The CDR3, as DNA: TGTGCCAGCTCACCGGCTCCGACTAGTGACATTCAGTACTTC.

This clonotype was seen repeatedly, ten times or more. The chain couples TRBV5-5 to TRBJ2-7; a possible D gene is TRBD1 (6 bases). Trimming removed 0 bases at V and 2 bases at J, with 9 bases between. CDR3 length equals 14 residues. Germline lookup yields CDR1 SGHKS and CDR2 YYEKEE (reference sequence). CDR3: CASSLGDTTYEQYF. The CDR3 bases are TGTGCCAGCAGCTTGGGGGACACCACCTACGAGCAGTACTTC.

The sample holds a few counts of this clonotype. A single base separates this from a much larger clone, so it may be a read error. CDR3 bases: TGTGCCAGCAGCATCGGACTAGCTTCCTGCGAGCAGTACTTC. Protein product: CASSIGLASCEQYF. The chain joins TRBV5-6 to TRBJ2-7; 8 positions match TRBD2. Germline loops: CDR1 SGHDT, CDR2 YYEEEE. The CDR3 contains 14 residues.

The chain combines TRBV27 with TRBJ1-2; TRBD1 is a possible D gene (6 bases). The CDR3 covers 15 residues. Trimming shortened V by 4 bases and J by 6 bases, and 18 bases separated the two germline ends. Germline V gene sequence: CDR1 MNHEY, CDR2 SMNVEV (reference sequence). The CDR3 spells CASSSGGGGGDGYTF. Here the CDR3 DNA reads TGTGCCAGCAGTTCCGGGGGTGGAGGGGGTGATGGCTACACCTTC.

On this clonotype: Sequence at one end of the junction differs from germline and may be a read error. This chain links TRBV2 with TRBJ1-1; D is ambiguous. Germline loops: CDR1 SNHLY, CDR2 FYNNEI. The CDR3 covers 11 residues. Here the CDR3 DNA reads TGTGCCAGCAGTTCAGCCACTGAAGCTCTCTTT. This sequence encodes CASSSATEALF.

In its sample, this clonotype was seen many times. V gene TRBV20-1 combines with J gene TRBJ2-7; TRBD2 aligns across 9 bases. This CDR3 contains 13 residues. The V gene end was trimmed by 3 bases and the J gene end by 6 bases; junction bases not matched to a gene: 6. Per germline, CDR1 DFQATT and CDR2 SNEGSKA (reference sequence). The chain's CDR3 is CSASGGRVGEQYF. The CDR3 nucleotides are TGCAGTGCTAGTGGCGGGAGGGTCGGCGAGCAGTACTTC.

The chain combines TRBV28 with TRBJ2-7; TRBD2 agrees at 10 bases. J was trimmed by 4 bases and V by 2 bases; bases with no gene match: 11. CDR1 MDHEN and CDR2 SYDVKM come from the germline V gene. The CDR3 runs to 17 residues. In nucleotides, the CDR3 is TGTGCCAGCAGTTTACCCCCCCGAGCGGGAGGGCCTTACGAGCAGTACTTC. It translates to CASSLPPRAGGPYEQYF.

The chain uses TRBV4-2 and TRBJ1-1, with D perhaps matching TRBD1 (6 bases). Germline CDR1 LGHNA, CDR2 YNFKEQ. The CDR3 loop spans 15 amino acids. With 1 base removed from V and 1 base from J, the gap between germline ends came to 10 bases. This chain's CDR3 is CASSQVRTANTEAFF. CDR3 coding DNA: TGTGCCAGCAGCCAAGTAAGGACAGCGAACACTGAAGCTTTCTTT.

Points on this clonotype: A read error may be the cause here, since a much bigger clone is one base away. The chain uses TRBV29-1 and TRBJ2-7, with TRBD1 identical over 9 bases. The CDR3 has 12 residues. Unmatched junction bases numbered 4, after V lost 3 bases and J lost 7 bases. The germline gives CDR1 SQVTM, CDR2 ANQGSEA. The CDR3 here is CSVETGGSEQYF. Here the CDR3 DNA reads TGCAGCGTTGAGACAGGGGGGAGTGAGCAGTACTTC.

There are many counts of this clonotype. The rearrangement joins TRBV6-1 to TRBJ2-7; possibly TRBD2 for D (5 bases). V was cut by 6 bases and J by 0 bases, with 15 bases left in between. The germline gives CDR1 MNHNS, CDR2 SASEGT. CDR3 length equals 15 residues. Written as DNA, the CDR3 is TGTGCCAGCAGGGTGCGAGGAGGCAGCTCCTACGAGCAGTACTTC. This codes for CASRVRGGSSYEQYF.

This sequence joins TRBV4-1 and TRBJ1-4; D unresolved. The CDR3 runs to 15 residues. V was clipped by 0 bases and J by 9 bases, with 14 bases between them. CDR1 is MGHRA, CDR2 YSYEKL, per germline. The CDR3 DNA is TGCGCCAGCAGCCAAGAAAGTCCGAAAATACAAAAACTGTTTTTT. Protein product: CASSQESPKIQKLFF.

This clonotype was observed a few times. V usage is TRBV27 and J usage is TRBJ2-1; D gene uncertain. The CDR3 extends over 13 amino acids. With 5 bases removed from V and 8 bases from J, the gap between germline ends came to 13 bases. Germline V gene data show CDR1 as MNHEY and CDR2 as SMNVEV (reference sequence). The CDR3 sequence: CASSPYNAHEQFF. The DNA for the CDR3 is TGTGCCAGCAGTCCATACAACGCTCATGAGCAGTTCTTC.

This clonotype was seen ten or more times. The genes are TRBV6-1 and TRBJ2-7; TRBD2 aligns across 8 bases. This CDR3 is 13 amino acids long. CDR1 is MNHNS, CDR2 SASEGT, per germline. The V and J ends lost 5 bases and 5 bases, in that order; junction bases with no gene match: 5. CDR3: CASSPGLVHEQYF. Here the CDR3 DNA reads TGTGCCAGCAGTCCGGGACTAGTCCACGAGCAGTACTTC.

This clonotype was picked up many times. The chain combines TRBV3-1 with TRBJ2-1; the D gene is possibly TRBD2 (5 bases). Deletions cut 0 bases from V and 4 bases from J, with 10 bases between. The CDR3 covers 15 residues. CDR1 is LGHDT and CDR2 is YNNKEL in the germline V gene (reference sequence). The CDR3: CASSQDVRRYNEQFF. The CDR3 nucleotides read TGTGCCAGCAGCCAAGACGTCAGGAGGTACAATGAGCAGTTCTTC.

This clonotype was counted many times. The genes are TRBV18 and TRBJ2-3, with D possibly TRBD2 on 6 matching bases. The CDR3 consists of 18 residues. Between the trimmed V and J ends, which lost 2 bases and 2 bases, there was a span of 20 bases. Looked up from germline, CDR1 is KGHSH and CDR2 is LQKENI. CDR3: CASSPRESEGRYTDTQYF. The CDR3 nucleotides are TGTGCCAGCTCACCAAGGGAGTCGGAGGGTCGCTACACAGATACGCAGTATTTT.

This clonotype was counted only a few times. The J gene is TRBJ1-5, the V gene TRBV28, with a possible D match to TRBD1 (5 bases). With 7 bases removed from V and 7 bases from J, the gap between germline ends came to 17 bases. Germline V gene lookup returns CDR1 MDHEN and CDR2 SYDVKM. The length of the CDR3 is 14 residues. CDR3 sequence reads: CASKQKGVWQPQHF. The DNA for the CDR3 is TGTGCCAGCAAACAGAAAGGGGTGTGGCAGCCCCAGCATTTT.

V usage is TRBV7-9 and J usage is TRBJ2-5; 9 bases are shared with TRBD2. V lost 5 bases and J lost 5; bases outside the gene matches: 15. This CDR3 is 17 amino acids long. Germline CDR1 is SEHNR and CDR2 is FQNEAQ (reference sequence). DNA for the CDR3: TGTGCCAGCAGCCCCCCAAGACTAGCGGAAATGCATGAGACCCAGTACTTC. Protein: CASSPPRLAEMHETQYF.

This clonotype came up many times. The chain employs TRBV28 and TRBJ1-5; D ambiguous. CDR1 MDHEN and CDR2 SYDVKM come from the germline V gene. The germline V and J ends were trimmed by 3 bases and 5 bases, with 11 bases remaining between them. This CDR3 is built from 14 residues. The CDR3 protein is CASSLIGFHQPQHF. The CDR3, as DNA: TGTGCCAGCAGTTTGATCGGGTTTCATCAGCCCCAGCATTTT.

The chain recombines TRBV20-1 with TRBJ2-3, with D possibly TRBD2 on 5 matching bases. The CDR3 runs 12 residues. Germline lookup yields CDR1 DFQATT and CDR2 SNEGSKA (reference sequence). V was shortened by 6 bases and J by 5 bases, with 12 bases between the two germline ends. This CDR3 reads CSASMAGDTQYF. CDR3 DNA sequence: TGCAGTGCCTCGATGGCGGGAGATACGCAGTATTTT.

This clonotype was counted many times. Germline and junction disagree at one end, which may indicate a read error. This chain connects TRBV6-1 to TRBJ1-5; 8 bases align to TRBD1. The CDR3 is made up of 14 amino acids. Germline V lookup: CDR1 MNHNS, CDR2 SASEGT. In DNA, the CDR3 is TGTGCCACAGGGACAGGCCCTAGCGATCAGCCCCAGCATTTT. It translates to CATGTGPSDQPQHF.

This clonotype was detected many times. This chain uses TRBV7-2 with TRBJ2-1; 11 bases match TRBD2. The CDR3 has 14 amino acids. Looked up from germline, CDR1 is SGHTA and CDR2 is FQGNSA. V shed 7 bases and J 9 bases; nucleotides not matched to a gene: 8. The chain's CDR3 is CASKFGLAGGEQFF. The CDR3 DNA is TGTGCCAGCAAGTTCGGGCTAGCGGGAGGTGAGCAGTTCTTC.

This clonotype came up many times. The chain couples TRBV3-1 to TRBJ2-7; D might be TRBD1 (7 bases). CDR1 is LGHDT and CDR2 is YNNKEL in the germline V gene (reference sequence). Trimming cost V 0 bases and J 4 bases, with 13 bases left between them. The CDR3 length is 15 residues. CDR3 nucleotide sequence: TGTGCCAGCAGCCAAGATATGGCAGGGGGGTACGAGCAGTACTTC. This sequence encodes CASSQDMAGGYEQYF.